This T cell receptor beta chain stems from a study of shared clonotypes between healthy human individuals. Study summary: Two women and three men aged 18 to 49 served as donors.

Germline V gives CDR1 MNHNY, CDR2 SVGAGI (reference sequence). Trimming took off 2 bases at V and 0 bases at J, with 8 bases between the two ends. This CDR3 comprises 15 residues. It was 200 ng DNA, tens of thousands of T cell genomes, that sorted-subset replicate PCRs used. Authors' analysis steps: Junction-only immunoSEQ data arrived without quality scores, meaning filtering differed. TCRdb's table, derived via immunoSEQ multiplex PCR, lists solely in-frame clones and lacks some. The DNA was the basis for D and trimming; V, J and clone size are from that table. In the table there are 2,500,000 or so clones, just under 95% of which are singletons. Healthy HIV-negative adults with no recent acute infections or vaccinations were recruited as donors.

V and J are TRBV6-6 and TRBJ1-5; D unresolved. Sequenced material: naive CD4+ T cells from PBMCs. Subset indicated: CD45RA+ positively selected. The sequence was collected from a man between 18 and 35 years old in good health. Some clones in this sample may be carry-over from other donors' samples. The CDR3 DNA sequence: TGTGCCAGCAGTTACGGACGGCATAGCAATCAGCCCCAGCATTTT. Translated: CASSYGRHSNQPQHF.